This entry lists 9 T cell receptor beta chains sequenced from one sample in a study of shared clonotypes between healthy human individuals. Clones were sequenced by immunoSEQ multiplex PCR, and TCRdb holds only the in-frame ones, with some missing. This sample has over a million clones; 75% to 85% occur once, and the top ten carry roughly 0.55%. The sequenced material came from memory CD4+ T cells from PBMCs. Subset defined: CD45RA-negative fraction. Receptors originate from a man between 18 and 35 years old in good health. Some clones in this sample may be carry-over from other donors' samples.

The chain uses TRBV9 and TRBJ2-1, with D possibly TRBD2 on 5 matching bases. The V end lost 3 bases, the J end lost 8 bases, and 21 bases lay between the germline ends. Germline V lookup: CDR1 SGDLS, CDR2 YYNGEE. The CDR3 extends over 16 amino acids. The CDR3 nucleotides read TGTGCCAGCAGCGCCGCAATCGGGGTTAAAAGCGATGAGCAGTTCTTC. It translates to CASSAAIGVKSDEQFF.

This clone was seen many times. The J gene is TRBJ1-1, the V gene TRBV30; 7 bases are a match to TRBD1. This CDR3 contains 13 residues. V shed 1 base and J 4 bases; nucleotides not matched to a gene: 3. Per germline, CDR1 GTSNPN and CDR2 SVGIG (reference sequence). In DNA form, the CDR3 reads TGTGCCTGGAGTGGGGACAGCTCCACTGAAGCTTTCTTT. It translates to CAWSGDSSTEAFF.

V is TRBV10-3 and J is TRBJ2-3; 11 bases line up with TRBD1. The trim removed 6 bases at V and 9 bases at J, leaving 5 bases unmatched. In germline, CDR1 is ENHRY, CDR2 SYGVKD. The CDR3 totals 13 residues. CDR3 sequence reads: CAISLGTGGTQYF. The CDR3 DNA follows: TGTGCCATCAGCTTAGGGACAGGGGGAACGCAGTATTTT.

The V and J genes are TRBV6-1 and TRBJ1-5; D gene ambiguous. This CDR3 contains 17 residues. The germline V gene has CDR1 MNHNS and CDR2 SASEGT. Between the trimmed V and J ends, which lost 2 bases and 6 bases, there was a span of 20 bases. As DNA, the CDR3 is TGTGCCAGCAGTGAACGGTTATTGGCGGGGTTCAGTCAGCCCCAGCATTTT. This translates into CASSERLLAGFSQPQHF.

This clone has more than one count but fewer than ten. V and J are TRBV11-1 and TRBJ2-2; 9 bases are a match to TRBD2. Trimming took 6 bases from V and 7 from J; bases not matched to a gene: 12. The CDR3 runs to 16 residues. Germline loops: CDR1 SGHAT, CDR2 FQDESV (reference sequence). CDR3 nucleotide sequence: TGTGCCAGCAGTCAACGGACTAGCGCTATTGTCGGGGAGCTGTTTTTT. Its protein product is CASSQRTSAIVGELFF.

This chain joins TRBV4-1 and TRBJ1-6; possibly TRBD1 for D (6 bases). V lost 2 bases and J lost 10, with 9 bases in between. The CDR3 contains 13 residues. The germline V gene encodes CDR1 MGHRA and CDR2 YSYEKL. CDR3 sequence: CASSQIQGSPLHF. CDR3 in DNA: TGCGCCAGCAGCCAAATACAGGGATCACCCCTCCACTTT.

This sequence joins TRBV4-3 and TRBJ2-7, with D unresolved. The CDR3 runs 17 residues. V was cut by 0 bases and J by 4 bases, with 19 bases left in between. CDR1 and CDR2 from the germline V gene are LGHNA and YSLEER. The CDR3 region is CASSQDTALSTEYEQYF. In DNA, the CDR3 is TGCGCCAGCAGCCAAGATACCGCACTTTCAACAGAATACGAGCAGTACTTC.

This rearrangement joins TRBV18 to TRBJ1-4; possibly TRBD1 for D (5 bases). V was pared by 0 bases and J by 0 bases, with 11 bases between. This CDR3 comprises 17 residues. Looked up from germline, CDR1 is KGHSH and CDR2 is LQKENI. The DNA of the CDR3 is TGTGCCAGCTCACCACCGAGAACAGGAGCAACTAATGAAAAACTGTTTTTT. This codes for CASSPPRTGATNEKLFF.

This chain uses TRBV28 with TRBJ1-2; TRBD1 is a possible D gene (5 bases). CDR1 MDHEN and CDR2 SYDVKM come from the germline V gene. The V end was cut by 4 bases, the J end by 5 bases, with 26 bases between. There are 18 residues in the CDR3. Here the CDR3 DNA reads TGTGCCAGCAGTTGGATGGCAGGGTCTGGATCCCTCTTTTATGGCTACACCTTC. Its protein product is CASSWMAGSGSLFYGYTF.